This T cell receptor (beta chain) was identified in a study of T cells in Graves' hyperthyroidism and ophthalmopathy. Clinical symptoms, serum thyroxine and TRAb, thyroid ultrasound and orbital computed tomography were used for the diagnoses. RNA transcripts were the template for amplifying TCR beta CDR3 regions. Researchers ran a first-round RT-PCR on the TCR CDR3 using the HTBI primer set. TCRdb used MiXCR to reprocess the multiplex PCR reads, holding one entry per CDR3 protein. The sample includes approximately 430,000 distinct CDR3 sequences, 15% to 18% of them seen just once. V was clipped by 4 bases and J by 4 bases, with 8 bases between them. Germline loops: CDR1 MNHNS, CDR2 SASEGT. CDR3 size: 13 residues.

The clonotype originates from a woman in her late teens or twenties with Graves' hyperthyroidism. Sequencing was performed on blood. V usage is TRBV6-1 and J usage is TRBJ2-1; D is undetermined. The CDR3 region has the DNA TGTGCCAGCAGTGTGTCTTGGTACAATGAGCAGTTCTTC. It yields the protein CASSVSWYNEQFF.